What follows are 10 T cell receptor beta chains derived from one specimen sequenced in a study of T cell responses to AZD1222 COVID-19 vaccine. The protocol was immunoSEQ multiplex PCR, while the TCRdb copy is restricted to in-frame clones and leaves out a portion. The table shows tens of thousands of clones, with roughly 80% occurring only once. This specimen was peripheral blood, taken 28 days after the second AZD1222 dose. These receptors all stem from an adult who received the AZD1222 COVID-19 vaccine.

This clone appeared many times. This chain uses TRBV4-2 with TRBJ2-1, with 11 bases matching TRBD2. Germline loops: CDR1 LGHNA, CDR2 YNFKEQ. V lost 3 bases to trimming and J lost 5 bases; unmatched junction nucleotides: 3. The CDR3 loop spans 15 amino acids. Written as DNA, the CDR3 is TGTGCCAGCAGCCACCTAGCGGGGGGCAACAATGAGCAGTTCTTC. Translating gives CASSHLAGGNNEQFF.

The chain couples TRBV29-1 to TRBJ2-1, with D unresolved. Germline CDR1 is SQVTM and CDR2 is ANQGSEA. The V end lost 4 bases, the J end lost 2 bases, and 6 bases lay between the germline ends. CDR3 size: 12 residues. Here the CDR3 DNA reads TGCAGCGTTGCGCTGGCCTACAATGAGCAGTTCTTC. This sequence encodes CSVALAYNEQFF.

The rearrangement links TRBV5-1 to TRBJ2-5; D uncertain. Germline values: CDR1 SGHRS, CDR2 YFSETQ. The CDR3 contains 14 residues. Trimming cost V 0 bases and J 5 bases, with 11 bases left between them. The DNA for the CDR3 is TGCGCCAGCAGCTTGGCCATCTATCCGGAGACCCAGTACTTC. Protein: CASSLAIYPETQYF.

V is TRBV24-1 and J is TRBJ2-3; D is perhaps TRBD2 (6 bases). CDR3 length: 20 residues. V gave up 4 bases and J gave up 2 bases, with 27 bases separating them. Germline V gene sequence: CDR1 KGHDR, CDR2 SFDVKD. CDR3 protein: CATSDLTPGSPGVDTDTQYF. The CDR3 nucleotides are TGTGCCACCAGTGACCTTACCCCGGGTAGTCCGGGAGTCGACACAGATACGCAGTATTTT.

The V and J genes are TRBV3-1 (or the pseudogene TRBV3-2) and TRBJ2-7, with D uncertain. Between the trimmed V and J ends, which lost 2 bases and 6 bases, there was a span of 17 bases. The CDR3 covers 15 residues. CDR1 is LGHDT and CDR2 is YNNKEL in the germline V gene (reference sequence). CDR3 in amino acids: CASSQRWAALGEQYF. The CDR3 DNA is TGTGCCAGCAGCCAACGCTGGGCTGCCCTAGGCGAGCAGTACTTC.

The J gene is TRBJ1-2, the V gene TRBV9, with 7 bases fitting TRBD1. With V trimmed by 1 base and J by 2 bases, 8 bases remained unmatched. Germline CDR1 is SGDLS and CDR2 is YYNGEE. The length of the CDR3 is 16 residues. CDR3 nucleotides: TGTGCCAGCAGCGTAACGAGTCGGGACAGCAACTATGGCTACACCTTC. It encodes CASSVTSRDSNYGYTF.

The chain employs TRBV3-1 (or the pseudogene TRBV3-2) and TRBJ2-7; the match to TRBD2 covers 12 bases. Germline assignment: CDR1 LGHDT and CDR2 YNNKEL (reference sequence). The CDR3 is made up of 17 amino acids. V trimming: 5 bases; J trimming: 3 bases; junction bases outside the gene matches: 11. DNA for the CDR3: TGTGCCAGCAGCACCCGAATCCGGACTAGCGGGAACTACGAGCAGTACTTC. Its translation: CASSTRIRTSGNYEQYF.

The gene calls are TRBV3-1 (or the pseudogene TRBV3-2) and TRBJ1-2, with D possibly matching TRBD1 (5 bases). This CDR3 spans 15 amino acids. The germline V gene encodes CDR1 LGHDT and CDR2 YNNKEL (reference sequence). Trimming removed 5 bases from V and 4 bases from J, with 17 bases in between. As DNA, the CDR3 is TGTGCCAGCAGCTCCGGGACTCCGAAAGCCTATGGCTACACCTTC. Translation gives CASSSGTPKAYGYTF.

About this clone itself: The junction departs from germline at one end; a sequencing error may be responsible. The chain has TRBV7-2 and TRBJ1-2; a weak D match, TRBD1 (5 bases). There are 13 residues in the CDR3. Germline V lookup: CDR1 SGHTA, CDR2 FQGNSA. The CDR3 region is CASSFGGIYGYTF. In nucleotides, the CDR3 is TGTGCCAGCAGCTTCGGGGGGATTTATGGCTACACTTTC.

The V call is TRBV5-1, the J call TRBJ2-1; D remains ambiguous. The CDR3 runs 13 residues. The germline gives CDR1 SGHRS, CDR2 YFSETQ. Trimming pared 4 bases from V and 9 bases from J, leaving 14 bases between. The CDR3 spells CASSTRISGEQFF. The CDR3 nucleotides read TGCGCCAGCAGCACCAGAATCTCGGGTGAGCAGTTCTTC.